A selection of T cell receptor beta chains follows, all from one sample in a study of blood T cell repertoires in COVID-19. Some clones are missing from TCRdb's copy, which holds only in-frame ones; the method was immunoSEQ multiplex PCR. The sample lists about 42,000 clones; 79% were seen once. The sample comprised peripheral blood. The receptors were sampled from a woman older than 75 with acute or convalescent COVID-19. The CDR3 runs from the conserved cysteine through the conserved F or W. D genes are given only for firm matches. The size entry is marked missing in some rows and otherwise reads once, few, many or a size class.

TRBV9	TRBD2	.	TRBJ2-5	TGTGCCAGCAGCGTAGGGGTGGGACTAGCGGGAGTTTCAGAGACCCAGTACTTC	CASSVGVGLAGVSETQYF
TRBV6-5	.	many	TRBJ1-3	TGTGCCATTCTCCCAAACGATAGCTCTGGAAACACCATATATTTT	CAILPNDSSGNTIYF
TRBV5-1	TRBD1	.	TRBJ1-3	TGCGCCAGCAGCTTATCCGGGACAGATTCTGGAAACACCATATATTTT	CASSLSGTDSGNTIYF
TRBV29-1	.	few	TRBJ2-1	TGCAGCGTTGGTCCAGGTTACAATGAGCAGTTCTTC	CSVGPGYNEQFF
TRBV7-8	TRBD1	few	TRBJ1-4	TGTGCCAGCAGCCCGACGCGGACAGGGAATGAAAAACTGTTTTTT	CASSPTRTGNEKLFF
TRBV5-5	.	once	TRBJ2-3	TGTGCCAGCAGCTTTGACGGGGGCACAGATACGCAGTATTTT	CASSFDGGTDTQYF
TRBV10-3	TRBD2	.	TRBJ2-4	TGTGCCATCAGTGAGTCGTGGGAGGGCGGCATTCAGTACTTC	CAISESWEGGIQYF
TRBV6-1	.	medium-sized	TRBJ2-6	TGTGCCAGCAGTGTCCTATCCGGGACACCAAGCTCTGGGGCCAACGTCCTGACTTTC	CASSVLSGTPSSGANVLTF
TRBV29-1	TRBD2	.	TRBJ2-1	TGCAGCGTTGTCGTAGCGGGAGTCTACAATGAGCAGTTCTTC	CSVVVAGVYNEQFF
TRBV30	TRBD2	few	TRBJ2-1	TGTGCCTGGGACAGTGGCGGGGGGTACAATGAGCAGTTCTTC	CAWDSGGGYNEQFF
TRBV7-2	TRBD2	.	TRBJ2-1	TGTGCCAGCAGCGCGGCTAGCGGGAGGCGCAGTGAGCAGTTCTTC	CASSAASGRRSEQFF
TRBV21-1	.	.	TRBJ1-1	TGTGCCAGCAGCTTTACTACACTAATAGGGGGCTGCACTGAAGCTTTCTTT	CASSFTTLIGGCTEAFF
TRBV19	TRBD1	.	TRBJ2-2	TGTGCCAGTAGATCCGGACAGGGGGCAAGGGGGGAGCTGTTTTTT	CASRSGQGARGELFF
TRBV27	TRBD1	.	TRBJ1-1	TGTGCCAGCAGTTTCAGAGACAGGGGGGTAGCAGCTTTCTTT	CASSFRDRGVAAFF